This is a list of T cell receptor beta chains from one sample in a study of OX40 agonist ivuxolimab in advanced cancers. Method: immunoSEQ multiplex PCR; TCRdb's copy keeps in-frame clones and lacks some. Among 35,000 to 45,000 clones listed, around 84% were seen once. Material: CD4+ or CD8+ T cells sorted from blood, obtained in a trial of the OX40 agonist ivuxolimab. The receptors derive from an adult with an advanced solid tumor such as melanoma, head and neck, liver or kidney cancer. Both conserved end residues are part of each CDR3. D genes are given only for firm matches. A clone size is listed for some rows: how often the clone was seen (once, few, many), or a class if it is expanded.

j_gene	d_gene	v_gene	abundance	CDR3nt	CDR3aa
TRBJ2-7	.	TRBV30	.	TGTGCCTGGAGTGTACGGCTCGGAGTTACCAGTCCCTACGAGCAGTACTTC	CAWSVRLGVTSPYEQYF
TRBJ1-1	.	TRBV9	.	TGTGCCAGCAGCGGGGACTCGGCAGCCCCGAACACTGAAGCTTTCTTT	CASSGDSAAPNTEAFF
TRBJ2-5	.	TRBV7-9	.	TGTGCCAGCAGCTTAGCTCGGGAGACCCAGTACTTC	CASSLARETQYF
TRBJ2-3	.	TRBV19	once	TGTGCCAGTAGTATACAGGGTAGGCAGTATTTT	CASSIQGRQYF
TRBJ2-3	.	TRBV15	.	TGTGCCACCAGCAGAGATCCCGGTAGCACAGATACGCAGTATTTT	CATSRDPGSTDTQYF
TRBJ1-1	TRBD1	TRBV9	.	TGTGCCAGCAGCGTAGGACAGGGGGCATATCCCTATGAAGCTTTCTTT	CASSVGQGAYPYEAFF
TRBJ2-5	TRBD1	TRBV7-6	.	TGTGCCAGCAGCTCCCGGACAGGGCAGTACCAAGAGACCCAGTACTTC	CASSSRTGQYQETQYF
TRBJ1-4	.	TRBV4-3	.	TGCGCCAGCAGCCAAGAAGCTTCGGCTGCAACTAATGAAAAACTGTTTTTT	CASSQEASAATNEKLFF
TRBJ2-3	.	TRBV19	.	TGTGCCAGTAGTATAAACCCTAGGTCGGGCACAGATACGCAGTATTTT	CASSINPRSGTDTQYF
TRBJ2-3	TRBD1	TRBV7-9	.	TGTGCCAGCAGCTCGTTCCCAACCGGGACAGGAGACACAGATACGCAGTATTTT	CASSSFPTGTGDTDTQYF
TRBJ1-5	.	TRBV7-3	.	TGTGCCAGCAGCTTAAGTTCAGGGCTTTATAGCAATCAGCCCCAGCATTTT	CASSLSSGLYSNQPQHF
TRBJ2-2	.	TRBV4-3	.	TGCGCCAGCAGCCAAGGCATGGGTGTCACCGGGGAGCTGTTTTTT	CASSQGMGVTGELFF
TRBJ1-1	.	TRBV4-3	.	TGCGCCAGCAGCCAAAATGTGGGGGCTGTGAACACTGAAGCTTTCTTT	CASSQNVGAVNTEAFF